Below, one TCR beta chain is given with its context. Its antigen is unknown. The sample belongs to a study of T cells in localized non-small cell lung cancer. Study-wide results and caveats: Adjacent lung tissue had a median about 57 of the top 100 clones found in the tumor.

The CDR3 length is 18 residues. V lost 5 bases, J lost 0 bases, and 20 bases lay in between. Per germline, CDR1 SGHNT and CDR2 YENEEA. Assay: immunoSEQ multiplex PCR; the TCRdb copy retains only in-frame clones and omits some. The profile shows more than 45,000 clones, roughly 80% of them singletons. V and J are TRBV11-3 and TRBJ2-1; tentative D call: TRBD2 (5 bases). The clonotype originates from a man aged 40 to 70 with stage I squamous cell lung carcinoma. Here the sequenced sample was peripheral blood, taken before any cancer treatment. This CDR3 is CASSGPGKGPFSYNEQFF. The DNA for the CDR3 is TGTGCCAGCAGCGGGCCGGGGAAGGGCCCTTTCTCCTACAATGAGCAGTTCTTC.